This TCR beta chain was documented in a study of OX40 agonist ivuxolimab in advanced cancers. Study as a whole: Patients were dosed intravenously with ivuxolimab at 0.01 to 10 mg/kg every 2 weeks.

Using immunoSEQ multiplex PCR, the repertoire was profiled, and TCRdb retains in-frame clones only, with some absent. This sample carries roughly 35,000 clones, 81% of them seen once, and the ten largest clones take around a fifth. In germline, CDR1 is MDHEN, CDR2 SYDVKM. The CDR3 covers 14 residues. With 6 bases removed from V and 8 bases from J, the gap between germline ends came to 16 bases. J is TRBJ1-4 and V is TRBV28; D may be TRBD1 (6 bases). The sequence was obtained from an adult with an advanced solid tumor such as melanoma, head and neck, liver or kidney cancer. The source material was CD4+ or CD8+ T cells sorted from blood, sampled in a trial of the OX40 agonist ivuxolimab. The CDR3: CASSPAGGREKLFF. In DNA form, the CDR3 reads TGTGCCAGCAGCCCTGCCGGGGGGCGAGAAAAACTGTTTTTT.